The 23 T cell receptor beta chains presented below share a single source sample, sequenced in a study of memory CD4+ T cells and cytomegalovirus serostatus. Method: immunoSEQ multiplex PCR; TCRdb's copy keeps in-frame clones and lacks some. Of 50,000 to 70,000 clones in the sample, approximately 79% are singletons; the top ten hold about 0.82%. The sort gate was single viable CD3+CD4+CD8-CD45RO+ cells for memory CD4+ T cells. Sequenced material: memory CD4+ T cells from blood. Source of these receptors: an adult in good health and CMV-seronegative.

The chain joins TRBV27 to TRBJ2-7; the D is unclear. With 2 bases removed from V and 4 bases from J, the gap between germline ends came to 9 bases. Germline V gives CDR1 MNHEY, CDR2 SMNVEV (reference sequence). The CDR3 has 13 residues. The CDR3 nucleotides are TGTGCCAGCAGTTTAAGCCGCAAATACGAGCAGTACTTC. Its protein product is CASSLSRKYEQYF.

The chain combines TRBV6-1 with TRBJ1-3; 7 positions agree with TRBD1. The junction had 6 bases not matched to a gene; V was cut back by 5 bases and J by 5 bases. The CDR3 loop spans 14 amino acids. Looked up from germline, CDR1 is MNHNS and CDR2 is SASEGT. The CDR3 spells CASSRDRDRNTIYF. The CDR3 nucleotides read TGTGCCAGCAGTCGTGACAGGGACAGAAACACCATATATTTT.

CDR3 coding DNA: TGTGCCAGCAGCCACCGGGGGGAACAAGAGACCCAGTACTTC. Residues: CASSHRGEQETQYF. The chain uses TRBV6-6 and TRBJ2-5; 7 nucleotides agree with TRBD2. V shed 6 bases and J 2 bases; nucleotides not matched to a gene: 6. CDR3 length: 14 amino acids. Germline CDR1 and CDR2: MNHNY and SVGAGI (reference sequence).

This chain uses TRBV6-5 with TRBJ1-2; weak D call: TRBD1 (5 bases). The length of the CDR3 is 12 residues. Trimming left V 6 bases short and J 12 bases short, with 17 bases between. Germline-derived CDR1 and CDR2 are MNHEY and SVGAGI. The CDR3 DNA sequence: TGTGCCAGCAGGGACATGAAAAAAGGGAACACCTTC. Encoded protein: CASRDMKKGNTF.

V and J are TRBV19 and TRBJ1-1, with D uncertain. The V end lost 8 bases, the J end lost 7 bases, and 17 bases lay between the germline ends. Germline CDR1 reads LNHDA; CDR2 reads SQIVND (reference sequence). This CDR3 comprises 13 residues. Written as DNA, the CDR3 is TGTGCCAGTTCGGGCTACATCCAGAATGAAGCTTTCTTT. This sequence encodes CASSGYIQNEAFF. Combining the CDR3 with reference TRBV19 and TRBJ1-1 gives the whole variable domain DGGITQSPKYLFRKEGQNVTLSCEQNLNHDAMYWYRQDPGQGLRLIYYSQIVNDFQKGDIAEGYSVSREKKESFPLTVTSAQKNPTAFYLCASSGYIQNEAFFGQGTRLTVV.

The chain combines TRBV11-2 with TRBJ2-7, with D possibly matching TRBD2 (6 bases). V lost 3 bases to trimming and J lost 2 bases, with 11 bases between them. CDR3 length equals 14 residues. Germline CDR1 SGHAT, CDR2 FQNNGV. CDR3 DNA: TGTGCCAGCAGCTTCTATAGCGGCACCTACGAGCAGTACTTC. It codes for CASSFYSGTYEQYF.

This clone has just a few counts. The rearrangement uses TRBV18 and TRBJ1-3; a possible D gene is TRBD1 (5 bases). The CDR3 is 16 residues long. Germline V gives CDR1 KGHSH, CDR2 LQKENI. V lost 6 bases, J lost 0 bases, and 15 bases lay in between. In nucleotides, the CDR3 is TGTGCCAGCTCCGGCCGGGACCTTAGCTCTGGAAACACCATATATTTT. Its translation is CASSGRDLSSGNTIYF.

The chain recombines TRBV28 with TRBJ2-3; D gene unclear. The CDR3 spans 13 residues. Trimming removed 7 bases from V and 1 base from J, with 9 bases in between. The germline CDR1 and CDR2 sequences are MDHEN and SYDVKM. The CDR3 loop is CASNPGGTDTQYF. CDR3 nucleotides: TGTGCCAGCAACCCTGGGGGCACAGATACGCAGTATTTT.

This chain joins TRBV13 and TRBJ2-1; 10 bases align to TRBD2. The CDR3 length is 15 residues. Losses at the gene ends were 5 bases for V and 5 bases for J; bases not matched to a gene: 6. Germline lookup yields CDR1 PRHDT and CDR2 FYEKMQ (reference sequence). DNA for the CDR3: TGTGCCAGCAGCCCGACTAGCGGGTTAGACAATGAGCAGTTCTTC. This gives the protein CASSPTSGLDNEQFF.

This clone was found a few times. V gene TRBV7-9 combines with J gene TRBJ1-5, with a tentative D call TRBD1 (6 bases). The CDR3 covers 13 residues. Looked up from germline, CDR1 is SEHNR and CDR2 is FQNEAQ (reference sequence). The V and J ends lost 8 bases and 3 bases respectively, with 11 bases between them. The CDR3 here is CASGGQSNQPQHF. Written as DNA, the CDR3 is TGTGCCAGCGGGGGGCAGTCCAATCAGCCCCAGCATTTT.

The rearrangement uses TRBV19 and TRBJ2-2, with 8 positions matching TRBD1. This CDR3 is built from 15 residues. Germline lookup yields CDR1 LNHDA and CDR2 SQIVND (reference sequence). V dropped 8 bases and J dropped 1; count of bases not matched to a gene: 6. DNA for the CDR3: TGTGCCAGTTCCCCGGGACAGGTGAACACCGGGGAGCTGTTTTTT. It is translated as CASSPGQVNTGELFF.

This clone appeared a single time. The chain links TRBV14 to TRBJ1-2; D possibly corresponds to TRBD1 (6 bases). Germline CDR1 and CDR2: SGHDN and FVKESK. V lost 1 base, J lost 3 bases, and 9 bases lay in between. This CDR3 contains 14 residues. The CDR3 nucleotides read TGTGCCAGCAGCCAAGGGAGACAGGACTATGGCTACACCTTC. Amino acids: CASSQGRQDYGYTF.

The chain is built from TRBV9 and TRBJ1-2; TRBD1 might be the D (5 bases). The CDR3 is 16 amino acids. Deletions cut 4 bases from V and 3 bases from J, with 19 bases between. Germline loops: CDR1 SGDLS, CDR2 YYNGEE. CDR3 in amino acids: CASSQTGLPTDYGYTF. In nucleotides, the CDR3 is TGTGCCAGCAGCCAGACGGGACTCCCTACGGACTATGGCTACACCTTC.

This clone appeared once. The chain is built from TRBV9 and TRBJ2-3; D is unresolved. CDR1 SGDLS and CDR2 YYNGEE come from the germline V gene. CDR3 size: 15 residues. The V end lost 1 base, the J end lost 4 bases, and 13 bases lay between the germline ends. CDR3 in DNA: TGTGCCAGCAGCGTATCGGCCAAGCTAGCAGATACGCAGTATTTT. As protein: CASSVSAKLADTQYF.

This chain uses TRBV11-2 with TRBJ2-1, with 9 positions matching TRBD1. The CDR3 runs 14 residues. The ends lost 3 bases at V and 8 bases at J; junction bases unmatched: 5. Germline CDR1 SGHAT, CDR2 FQNNGV. CDR3 sequence: CASSLDRGGDEQFF. CDR3 in DNA: TGTGCCAGCAGCTTGGACAGGGGTGGAGATGAGCAGTTCTTC. Combining the CDR3 with reference TRBV11-2 and TRBJ2-1 gives the whole variable domain EAGVAQSPRYKIIEKRQSVAFWCNPISGHATLYWYQQILGQGPKLLIQFQNNGVVDDSQLPKDRFSAERLKGVDSTLKIQPAKLEDSAVYLCASSLDRGGDEQFFGPGTRLTVL.

This chain links TRBV7-2 with TRBJ2-3; a weak D match, TRBD2 (7 bases). Germline CDR1 reads SGHTA; CDR2 reads FQGNSA. Trimming took off 0 bases at V and 5 bases at J, with 12 bases between the two ends. There are 15 residues in the CDR3. CDR3 residues: CASSLAGGAIDTQYF. The DNA of the CDR3 is TGTGCCAGCAGCTTAGCGGGGGGGGCTATAGATACGCAGTATTTT.

This clone showed up just a few times. V usage is TRBV7-8 and J usage is TRBJ1-5; tentatively, D is TRBD1 (5 bases). The CDR3 has 13 amino acids. V was shortened by 6 bases and J by 3 bases, with 9 bases between the two germline ends. Germline V gives CDR1 SGHVS, CDR2 FQNEAQ. The CDR3 DNA is TGTGCCAGCAGGGAGGGGTTCAATCAGCCCCAGCATTTT. Its protein product is CASREGFNQPQHF.

The rearrangement uses TRBV7-9 and TRBJ2-7, with 8 nucleotides matching TRBD1. CDR1 is SEHNR and CDR2 is FQNEAQ in the germline V gene (reference sequence). The V and J ends lost 1 base and 5 bases, in that order; junction bases with no gene match: 7. The CDR3 is made up of 15 amino acids. CDR3 bases: TGTGCCAGCAGCTTAGTAGCGACAGGGGCCCACGAGCAGTACTTC. Protein product: CASSLVATGAHEQYF. Variable domain in full (rest from reference TRBV7-9 and TRBJ2-7): DTGVSQNPRHKITKRGQNVTFRCDPISEHNRLYWYRQTLGQGPEFLTYFQNEAQLEKSRLLSDRFSAERPKGSFSTLEIQRTEQGDSAMYLCASSLVATGAHEQYFGPGTRLTVT.

This clone has ten or more counts. V gene TRBV6-6 combines with J gene TRBJ2-3; D is possibly TRBD1 (6 bases). V was cut by 6 bases and J by 5 bases, with 15 bases left in between. Germline V lookup: CDR1 MNHNY, CDR2 SVGAGI (reference sequence). This CDR3 has 14 residues. CDR3 bases: TGTGCCAGCAGAGAAAGGCAGGGGCAAGATACGCAGTATTTT. It is translated as CASRERQGQDTQYF.

The chain is built from TRBV7-2 and TRBJ2-5; D is possibly TRBD2 (5 bases). Trimming removed 5 bases from V and 1 base from J, with 8 bases in between. This CDR3 has 13 amino acids. Germline V CDR1 and CDR2: SGHTA, FQGNSA. The DNA for the CDR3 is TGTGCCAGCAGCCAGACTATCCAAGAGACCCAGTACTTC. It is translated as CASSQTIQETQYF.

The rearrangement uses TRBV27 and TRBJ1-6, with D possibly matching TRBD1 (5 bases). Germline values: CDR1 MNHEY, CDR2 SMNVEV (reference sequence). V lost 2 bases and J lost 7, with 9 bases in between. The CDR3 covers 14 residues. CDR3 coding DNA: TGTGCCAGCAGTTTAGGGACGGTAAATTCACCCCTCCACTTT. This encodes CASSLGTVNSPLHF.

The J gene is TRBJ1-5, the V gene TRBV20-1, with unresolved D. The length of the CDR3 is 9 residues. With 4 bases removed from V and 5 bases from J, the gap between germline ends came to 0 bases. In germline, CDR1 is DFQATT, CDR2 SNEGSKA (reference sequence). In DNA form, the CDR3 reads TGCAGTGCTAATCAGCCCCAGCATTTT. Protein sequence: CSANQPQHF.

The V and J genes are TRBV9 and TRBJ2-2; TRBD2 agrees at 7 bases. J gave up 6 bases and V 2 bases, and 7 bases lay outside the gene matches. The V gene's germline CDR1 is SGDLS and CDR2 YYNGEE. CDR3 length equals 15 residues. This CDR3 reads CASSVGGRGSGELFF. CDR3 DNA: TGTGCCAGCAGCGTTGGCGGGAGAGGGTCCGGGGAGCTGTTTTTT. The complete variable domain, with remaining parts taken from reference TRBV9 and TRBJ2-2, reads DSGVTQTPKHLITATGQRVTLRCSPRSGDLSVYWYQQSLDQGLQFLIQYYNGEERAKGNILERFSAQQFPDLHSELNLSSLELGDSALYFCASSVGGRGSGELFFGEGSRLTVL.